A selection of T cell receptor beta chains follows, all from one sample in a study of blood T cells in healthy people across ages. From the 5' RACE reads, TCRdb called clonotypes with MiXCR, one entry per CDR3 protein. This table has about 1.4 million distinct CDR3 sequences, approximately 59% appearing once. Material: blood. The receptors originated from a man in his late teens or twenties in good health. The CDR3 runs from the conserved cysteine through the conserved F or W. Each record gives: J gene, clone size, V gene, CDR3 protein. Some rows have no size entry. The others give once, few or many, or a class for an expanded clone.

TRBJ2-7	.	TRBV7-2	CASSRSTAGGANSYEQYF
TRBJ1-1	few	TRBV9	CASSGTDNTEAFF
TRBJ2-3	.	TRBV5-1	CASSKGQVLDTQYF
TRBJ2-7	few	TRBV29-1	CSVPRLGGTHEQYF
TRBJ2-7	few	TRBV28	CASIEDSSSYEQYF
.	.	TRBV27	CASSLSSGSPSYNEQYF
TRBJ2-5	.	TRBV4-2	CASSQEGETGGPGEQYF
TRBJ2-4	few	TRBV10-3	CAISEDNTKNIQYF
TRBJ2-5	.	TRBV6-5	CASSLSPSADQETQYF
TRBJ2-5	.	TRBV20-1	CSASPRLTGGQETQYF
TRBJ2-7	.	TRBV20-1	CSASRGGEQYF
TRBJ2-3	.	TRBV10-3	CAISGADTQYF
TRBJ2-1	.	TRBV12-3/TRBV12-4	CASSLEGRGHNEQFF
TRBJ2-3	few	TRBV20-1	CSASPGTSFADTQYF
TRBJ2-7	.	TRBV20-1	CSASGEGSYEQYF